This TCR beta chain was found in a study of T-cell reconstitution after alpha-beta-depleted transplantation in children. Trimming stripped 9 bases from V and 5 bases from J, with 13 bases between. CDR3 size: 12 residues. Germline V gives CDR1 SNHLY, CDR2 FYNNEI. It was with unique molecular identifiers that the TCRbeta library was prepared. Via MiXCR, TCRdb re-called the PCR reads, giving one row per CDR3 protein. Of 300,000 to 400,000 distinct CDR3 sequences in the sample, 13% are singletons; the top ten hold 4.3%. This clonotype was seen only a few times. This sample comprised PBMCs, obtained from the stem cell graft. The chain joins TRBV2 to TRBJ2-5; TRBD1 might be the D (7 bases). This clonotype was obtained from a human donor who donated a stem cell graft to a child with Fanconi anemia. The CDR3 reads CASTTGRETQYF. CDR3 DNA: TGTGCCAGTACGACAGGGAGGGAGACCCAGTACTTC. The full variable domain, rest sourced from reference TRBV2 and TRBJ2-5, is EPEVTQTPSHQVTQMGQEVILRCVPISNHLYFYWYRQILGQKVEFLVSFYNNEISEKSEIFDDQFSVERPDGSNFTLKIRSTKLEDSAMYFCASTTGRETQYFGPGTRLLVL.